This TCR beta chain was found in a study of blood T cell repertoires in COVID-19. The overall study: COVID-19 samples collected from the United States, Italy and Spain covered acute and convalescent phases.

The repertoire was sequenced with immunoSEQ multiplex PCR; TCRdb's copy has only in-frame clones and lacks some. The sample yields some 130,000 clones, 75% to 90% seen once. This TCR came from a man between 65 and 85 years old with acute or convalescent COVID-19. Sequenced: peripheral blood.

The CDR3 coding sequence is TGTGCCACCATCCGAGACAGGGGAGACAATGGCTACACCTTC. It translates to CATIRDRGDNGYTF. This chain uses TRBV15 with TRBJ1-2, with 8 bases that match TRBD1. Trimming cost V 7 bases and J 6 bases; bases outside gene matches: 10. The CDR3 covers 14 residues. Per germline, CDR1 LNHNV and CDR2 YYDKDF (reference sequence).